The 4 T cell receptor beta chains below were found in one sample sequenced in a study of T cells in tumors after PD-1 blockade. Profiling relied on immunoSEQ multiplex PCR, and the TCRdb table lists in-frame clones only, not all of them. Of roughly 48,000 clones listed, approximately 84% are singletons. The source material was PBMCs, sampled before anti-PD-1 treatment. The receptor set was obtained from a human donor with basal cell carcinoma.

This clone was observed a few times. This chain connects TRBV25-1 to TRBJ1-1; D unresolved. Germline-derived CDR1 and CDR2 are MGHDK and SYGVNS. Trimming pared 8 bases from V and 2 bases from J, leaving 15 bases between. The CDR3 consists of 14 residues. The CDR3 DNA sequence: TGTGCCAGCCTCAGCAGTTCGTCTAACACTGAAGCTTTCTTT. Protein product: CASLSSSSNTEAFF.

The V call is TRBV14, the J call TRBJ2-1; 7 bases fit TRBD2. Germline CDR1 SGHDN, CDR2 FVKESK. The CDR3 sequence is 15 residues long. J lost 5 bases, V lost 3 bases, and 7 bases had no gene match. This CDR3 is CASSQSGLGHNEQFF. The CDR3 DNA sequence: TGTGCCAGCAGCCAGTCAGGACTAGGGCACAATGAGCAGTTCTTC.

The chain joins TRBV27 to TRBJ2-7, with a possible D match to TRBD1 (6 bases). Trimming removed 6 bases at V and 5 bases at J, with 17 bases between. The V gene's germline CDR1 is MNHEY and CDR2 SMNVEV (reference sequence). This CDR3 spans 14 amino acids. The CDR3, as DNA: TGTGCCAGCAGCCCACTCGACAGGATCCACGAGCAGTACTTC. Amino acid sequence: CASSPLDRIHEQYF.

The rearrangement uses TRBV5-1 and TRBJ2-3; 11 bases agree with TRBD2. V lost 2 bases to trimming and J lost 5 bases; unmatched junction nucleotides: 4. The length of the CDR3 is 15 residues. Looked up from germline, CDR1 is SGHRS and CDR2 is YFSETQ. DNA for the CDR3: TGCGCCAGCAGCTTCACTAGCGGGGGAAGAGATACGCAGTATTTT. Protein sequence: CASSFTSGGRDTQYF.